This T cell receptor (beta chain) was identified during a study of blood T cell repertoires in COVID-19. Turning to the study itself: Researchers got acute and convalescent COVID-19 samples from the United States, Italy and Spain.

Source study methods: Amplification of reference gene primers provided the estimated nucleated cell counts. Produced via immunoSEQ multiplex PCR; TCRdb's table is partial and in-frame only. The V and J calls and clone size come from that table; D and trimming were worked out from the DNA. The sample records over 200,000 clones, about 88% being singletons. Germline V gene data show CDR1 as SGHNT and CDR2 as YYREEE (reference sequence). The germline V and J ends were trimmed by 3 bases and 4 bases, with 7 bases remaining between them. This CDR3 has 12 residues. A few counts support this clone. The TCR originated in a woman in her thirties or forties who had recovered from COVID-19. The specimen was peripheral blood. The rearrangement links TRBV5-4 to TRBJ1-1; D is perhaps TRBD1 (5 bases). In DNA, the CDR3 is TGTGCCAGCAGCTGGGGGGGCACTGAAGCTTTCTTT. Protein: CASSWGGTEAFF.